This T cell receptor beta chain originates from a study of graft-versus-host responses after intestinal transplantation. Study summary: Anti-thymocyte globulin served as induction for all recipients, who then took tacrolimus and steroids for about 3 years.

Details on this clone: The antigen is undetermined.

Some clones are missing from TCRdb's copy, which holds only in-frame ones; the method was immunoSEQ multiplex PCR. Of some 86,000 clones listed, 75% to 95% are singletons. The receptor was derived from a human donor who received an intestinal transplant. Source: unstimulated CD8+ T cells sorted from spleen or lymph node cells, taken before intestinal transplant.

The CDR3 DNA reads TGTGCCAGCAGCAATAAACCGACAGGGAGGTCATCGAACACCGGGGAGCTGTTTTTT. It specifies CASSNKPTGRSSNTGELFF. The chain uses TRBV21-1 and TRBJ2-2; TRBD1 was called by the table and not checked on the DNA. TRBV21-1 is a listed pseudogene. The CDR3 sequence is 19 residues long.